Reported below is one T cell receptor beta chain. Its antigen is unknown. This CDR3 comprises 14 residues. From germline, CDR1 is SGHNT and CDR2 YENEEA. Deletions cut 0 bases from V and 7 bases from J, with 10 bases between. The entry originates in a study of cytomegalovirus exposure and HLA in healthy donors. Background on the study: Most genotyped donors, 65% to 85% of 398, had Caucasian-associated genetic ancestry. Findings of the study overall: Evidence from a later analysis indicated that most CMV-associated TCR beta chains looked HLA-restricted. A prior analysis recorded that most TCR beta V segments were productive about 87% or about 30% of the time. Upon later analysis, TCR association rates were observed to vary by HLA locus, being highest for DRB1 and lowest for HLA-C.

The study ran its PCR with 60 Vbeta and 13 Jbeta primers. Repertoires were generated with immunoSEQ multiplex PCR, while TCRdb's copy carries only in-frame clones and drops some. The top ten hold around 1.8% of the sample, which has 150,000 to 200,000 clones, around nine tenths seen once. The chain is built from TRBV11-3 and TRBJ2-1; D might be TRBD2 (6 bases). Input material: PBMCs. This receptor was identified in a woman aged 18 to 35 in good health and CMV-seronegative. This chain's CDR3 is CASSLDPRGNEQFF. In nucleotides, the CDR3 is TGTGCCAGCAGCTTAGACCCCCGGGGGAATGAGCAGTTCTTC.